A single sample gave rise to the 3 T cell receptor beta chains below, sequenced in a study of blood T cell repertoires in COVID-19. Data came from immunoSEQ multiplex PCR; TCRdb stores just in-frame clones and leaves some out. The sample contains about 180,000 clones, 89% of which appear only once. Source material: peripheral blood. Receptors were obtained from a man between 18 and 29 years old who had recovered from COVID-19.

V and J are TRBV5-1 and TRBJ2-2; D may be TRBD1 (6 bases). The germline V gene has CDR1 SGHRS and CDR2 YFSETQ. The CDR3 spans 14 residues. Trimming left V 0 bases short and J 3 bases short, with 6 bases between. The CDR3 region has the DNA TGCGCCAGCAGCTTGGAGGGGGACACCGGGGAGCTGTTTTTT. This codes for CASSLEGDTGELFF.

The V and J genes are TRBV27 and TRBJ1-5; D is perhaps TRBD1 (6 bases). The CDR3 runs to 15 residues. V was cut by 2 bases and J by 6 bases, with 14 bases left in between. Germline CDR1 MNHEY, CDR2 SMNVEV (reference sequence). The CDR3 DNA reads TGTGCCAGCAGTTTAACTACAGGGTACGGTCAGCCCCAGCATTTT. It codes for CASSLTTGYGQPQHF.

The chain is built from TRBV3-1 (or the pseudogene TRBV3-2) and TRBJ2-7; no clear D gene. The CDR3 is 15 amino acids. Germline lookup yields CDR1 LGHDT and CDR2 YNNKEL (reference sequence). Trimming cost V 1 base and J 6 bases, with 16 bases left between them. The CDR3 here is CASSQAKPIRLEQYF. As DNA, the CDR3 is TGTGCCAGCAGCCAAGCTAAGCCGATACGTCTCGAGCAGTACTTC.